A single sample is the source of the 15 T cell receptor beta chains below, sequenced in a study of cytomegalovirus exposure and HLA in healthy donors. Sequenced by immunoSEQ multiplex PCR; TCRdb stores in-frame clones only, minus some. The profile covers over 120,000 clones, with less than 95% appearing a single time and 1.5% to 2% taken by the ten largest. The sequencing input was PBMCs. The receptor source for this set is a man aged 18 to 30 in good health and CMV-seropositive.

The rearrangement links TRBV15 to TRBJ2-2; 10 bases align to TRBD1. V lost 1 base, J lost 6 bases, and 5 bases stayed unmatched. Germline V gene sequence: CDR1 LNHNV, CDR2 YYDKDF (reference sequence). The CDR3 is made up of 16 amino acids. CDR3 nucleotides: TGTGCCACCAGCAGAGGGGGACAGGGGTGGGCCGGGGAGCTGTTTTTT. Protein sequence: CATSRGGQGWAGELFF.

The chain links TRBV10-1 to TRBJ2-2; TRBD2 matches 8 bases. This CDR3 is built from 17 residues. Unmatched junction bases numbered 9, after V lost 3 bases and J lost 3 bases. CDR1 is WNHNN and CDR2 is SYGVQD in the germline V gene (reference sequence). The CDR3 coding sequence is TGCGCCAGCAGTGATGTGGAAGCGGGAGTTGACACCGGGGAGCTGTTTTTT. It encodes CASSDVEAGVDTGELFF.

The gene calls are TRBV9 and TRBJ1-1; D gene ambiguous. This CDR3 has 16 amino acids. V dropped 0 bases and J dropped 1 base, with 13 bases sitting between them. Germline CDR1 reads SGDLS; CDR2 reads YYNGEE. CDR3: CASSVATEDWNTEAFF. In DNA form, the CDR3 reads TGTGCCAGCAGCGTAGCTACGGAAGACTGGAACACTGAAGCTTTCTTT.

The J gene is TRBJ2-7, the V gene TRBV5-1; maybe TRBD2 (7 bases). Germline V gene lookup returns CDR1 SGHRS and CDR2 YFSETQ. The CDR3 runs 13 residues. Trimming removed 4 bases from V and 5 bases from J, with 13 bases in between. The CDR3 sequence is CASSRRGGDEQYF. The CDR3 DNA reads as TGCGCCAGCAGCCGGAGAGGGGGGGACGAGCAGTACTTC.

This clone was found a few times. The DNA of the CDR3 is TGTGCCAGCAGCATAACAGGGGTACAGGAGACCCAGTACTTC. The encoded protein is CASSITGVQETQYF. V and J are TRBV7-2 and TRBJ2-5, with 7 nucleotides matching TRBD1. CDR1 is SGHTA and CDR2 is FQGNSA in the germline V gene. Trimming took 5 bases from V and 5 from J; bases not matched to a gene: 8. The CDR3 length is 14 residues.

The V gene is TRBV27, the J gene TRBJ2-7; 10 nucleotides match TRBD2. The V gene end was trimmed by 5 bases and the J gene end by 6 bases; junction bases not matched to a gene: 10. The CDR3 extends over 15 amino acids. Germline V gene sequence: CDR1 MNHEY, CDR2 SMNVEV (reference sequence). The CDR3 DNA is TGTGCCAGCAGTCTCTCACTAGCGGGAACCTCCGAGCAGTACTTC. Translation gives CASSLSLAGTSEQYF.

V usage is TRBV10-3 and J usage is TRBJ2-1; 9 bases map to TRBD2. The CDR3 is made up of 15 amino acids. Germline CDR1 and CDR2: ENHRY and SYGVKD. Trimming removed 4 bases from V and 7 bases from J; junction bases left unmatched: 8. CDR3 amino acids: CAISGSAGGANEQFF. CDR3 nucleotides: TGTGCCATCAGTGGGTCAGCGGGAGGTGCGAATGAGCAGTTCTTC.

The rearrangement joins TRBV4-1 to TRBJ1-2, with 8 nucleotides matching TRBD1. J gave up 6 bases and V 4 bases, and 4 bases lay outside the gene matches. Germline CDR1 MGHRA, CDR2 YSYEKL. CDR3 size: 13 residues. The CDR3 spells CASSLTGVNGYTF. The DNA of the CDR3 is TGCGCCAGCAGCCTGACAGGGGTGAATGGCTACACCTTC.

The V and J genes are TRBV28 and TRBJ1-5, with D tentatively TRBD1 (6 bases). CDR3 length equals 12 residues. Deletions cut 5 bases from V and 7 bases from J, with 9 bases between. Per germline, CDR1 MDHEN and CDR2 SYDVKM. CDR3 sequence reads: CASSRTVQPQHF. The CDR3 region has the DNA TGTGCCAGCAGTAGGACAGTCCAGCCCCAGCATTTT.

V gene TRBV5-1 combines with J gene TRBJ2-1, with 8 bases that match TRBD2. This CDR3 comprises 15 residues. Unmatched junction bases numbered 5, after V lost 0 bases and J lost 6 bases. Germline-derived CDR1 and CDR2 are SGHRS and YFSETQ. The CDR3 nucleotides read TGCGCCAGCAGCTTGGATTCGGGAGGGCCCAATGAGCAGTTCTTC. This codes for CASSLDSGGPNEQFF. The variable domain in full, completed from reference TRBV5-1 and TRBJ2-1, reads KAGVTQTPRYLIKTRGQQVTLSCSPISGHRSVSWYQQTPGQGLQFLFEYFSETQRNKGNFPGRFSGRQFSNSRSEMNVSTLELGDSALYLCASSLDSGGPNEQFFGPGTRLTVL.

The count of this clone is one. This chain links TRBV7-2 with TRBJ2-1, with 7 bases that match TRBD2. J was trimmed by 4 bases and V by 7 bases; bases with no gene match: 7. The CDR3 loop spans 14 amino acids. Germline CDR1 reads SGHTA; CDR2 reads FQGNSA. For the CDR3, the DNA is TGTGCCAGCAACTTGGGCGGGAGTTACAATGAGCAGTTCTTC. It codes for CASNLGGSYNEQFF.

CDR3 sequence reads: CASSSPRQGADEQYF. CDR3 nucleotides: TGTGCCAGCAGCTCACCCCGACAGGGGGCGGACGAGCAGTACTTC. The chain links TRBV11-2 to TRBJ2-7; 10 positions match TRBD1. J lost 5 bases, V lost 4 bases, and 8 bases had no gene match. This CDR3 spans 15 amino acids. CDR1 and CDR2 from the germline V gene are SGHAT and FQNNGV.

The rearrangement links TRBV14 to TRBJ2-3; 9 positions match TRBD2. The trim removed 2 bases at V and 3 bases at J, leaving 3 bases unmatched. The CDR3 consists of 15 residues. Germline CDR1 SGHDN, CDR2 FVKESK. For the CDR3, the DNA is TGTGCCAGCAGCCAAATGCTAGCGGGGACAGATACGCAGTATTTT. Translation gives CASSQMLAGTDTQYF. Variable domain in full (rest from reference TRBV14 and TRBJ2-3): EAGVTQFPSHSVIEKGQTVTLRCDPISGHDNLYWYRRVMGKEIKFLLHFVKESKQDESGMPNNRFLAERTGGTYSTLKVQPAELEDSGVYFCASSQMLAGTDTQYFGPGTRLTVL.

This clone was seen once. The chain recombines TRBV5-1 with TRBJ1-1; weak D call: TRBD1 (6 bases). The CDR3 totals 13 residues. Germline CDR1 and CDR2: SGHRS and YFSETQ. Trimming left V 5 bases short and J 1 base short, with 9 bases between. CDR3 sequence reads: CASSQGPNTEAFF. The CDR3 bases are TGCGCCAGCAGTCAGGGGCCGAACACTGAAGCTTTCTTT.

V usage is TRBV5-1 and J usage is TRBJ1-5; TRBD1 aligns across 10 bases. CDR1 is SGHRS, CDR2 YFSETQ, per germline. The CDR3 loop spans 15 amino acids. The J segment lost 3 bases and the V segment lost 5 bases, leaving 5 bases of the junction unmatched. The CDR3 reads CASRRDRGDNQPQHF. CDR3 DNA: TGCGCCAGCAGGCGGGACAGGGGAGACAATCAGCCCCAGCATTTT.